This T cell receptor (beta chain) was found in a study of blood T cell repertoires in COVID-19. Only in-frame clones appear in the TCRdb table, and some are missing; sequencing was by immunoSEQ multiplex PCR. Of 200,000 or so clones listed, about 87% are singletons. In germline, CDR1 is MNHNS, CDR2 SASEGT. V was clipped by 3 bases and J by 2 bases; unmatched bases: 7. The CDR3 has 16 residues. This clonotype originated in a man between 60 and 75 years old with acute or convalescent COVID-19. The source material was peripheral blood. V and J are TRBV6-1 and TRBJ1-3, with 7 bases matching TRBD1. This chain's CDR3 is CASSERPGGPGNTIYF. In DNA, the CDR3 is TGTGCCAGCAGTGAGAGGCCAGGGGGTCCTGGAAACACCATATATTTT.